The 11 T cell receptor beta chains presented below share a single source sample, sequenced in a study of cytomegalovirus exposure and HLA in healthy donors. Use of 60 Vbeta and 13 Jbeta primers characterized the PCR. Clones were read by immunoSEQ multiplex PCR, and TCRdb kept only the in-frame ones, dropping some. In the table there are 150,000 to 200,000 clones, approximately 80% of which are singletons. Sequenced sample: PBMCs. The receptors were gathered from a woman under 30 in good health and CMV-seronegative.

This chain links TRBV9 with TRBJ1-4; TRBD1 might be the D (6 bases). The CDR3 sequence is 16 residues long. Trimming shortened V by 0 bases and J by 8 bases, and 17 bases separated the two germline ends. Germline V gene data show CDR1 as SGDLS and CDR2 as YYNGEE. CDR3 nucleotides: TGTGCCAGCAGCGTAGCGGGGGGCTATCCGGGGGAAAAACTGTTTTTT. This gives the protein CASSVAGGYPGEKLFF.

The chain joins TRBV4-1 to TRBJ2-1, with D tentatively TRBD1 (6 bases). This CDR3 is 15 amino acids long. V dropped 3 bases and J dropped 3 bases, with 12 bases sitting between them. Germline loops: CDR1 MGHRA, CDR2 YSYEKL. Here the CDR3 DNA reads TGCGCCAGCAGCCATGATTGGACAGTCTACAATGAGCAGTTCTTC. It specifies CASSHDWTVYNEQFF.

The V and J genes are TRBV6-5 and TRBJ2-7, with 11 bases identical to TRBD1. Germline V gene lookup returns CDR1 MNHEY and CDR2 SVGAGI. V lost 2 bases, J lost 2 bases, and 2 bases stayed unmatched. The length of the CDR3 is 15 residues. The CDR3 DNA sequence: TGTGCCAGCAGTTACGGACAGGGGGCCCCCTACGAGCAGTACTTC. Amino acids: CASSYGQGAPYEQYF.

The J gene is TRBJ2-2, the V gene TRBV6-1; D is perhaps TRBD2 (5 bases). This CDR3 contains 12 residues. CDR1 and CDR2 (germline): MNHNS, SASEGT. Trimming pared 6 bases from V and 5 bases from J, leaving 7 bases between. CDR3 protein: CASRSGTGELFF. The CDR3 DNA reads TGTGCCAGCAGGTCGGGGACCGGGGAGCTGTTTTTT.

The chain is built from TRBV13 and TRBJ1-1; D not certain. CDR1 is PRHDT, CDR2 FYEKMQ, per germline (reference sequence). V lost 5 bases and J 1 base, leaving 8 bases between the germline ends. The CDR3 runs to 13 residues. The CDR3 spells CASSPSWNTEAFF. The CDR3 DNA is TGTGCCAGCAGCCCGAGTTGGAACACTGAAGCTTTCTTT.

Comment on this clone: This sample includes further DNA sequences coding for the same CDR3. V is TRBV23-1 and J is TRBJ2-3; no definite D call. TRBV23-1 is filed as an ORF, its function uncertain. V was trimmed by 1 base and J by 0 bases, leaving 17 bases between them. The CDR3 consists of 18 residues. The CDR3: CASSQLLFPAHSTDTQYF. Here the CDR3 DNA reads TGCGCCAGCAGTCAATTGCTCTTCCCAGCGCATAGCACAGATACGCAGTATTTT.

The genes are TRBV7-9 and TRBJ2-1, with D tentatively TRBD2 (7 bases). V dropped 1 base and J dropped 7 bases, with 17 bases sitting between them. This CDR3 comprises 16 residues. Germline CDR1 is SEHNR and CDR2 is FQNEAQ (reference sequence). CDR3 amino acids: CASSLGEGGARNEQFF. As DNA, the CDR3 is TGTGCCAGCAGCTTAGGTGAGGGGGGGGCTCGGAATGAGCAGTTCTTC.

The CDR3 loop reads CASSATGVRGEQYF. CDR3 nucleotides: TGTGCCAGCAGCGCTACAGGGGTAAGGGGCGAGCAGTACTTC. This chain links TRBV11-2 with TRBJ2-7; 7 bases match TRBD1. Germline CDR1 SGHAT, CDR2 FQNNGV. The CDR3 has 14 residues. The V gene end was trimmed by 5 bases and the J gene end by 6 bases; junction bases not matched to a gene: 10.

The chain is built from TRBV7-9 and TRBJ2-3; TRBD2 aligns across 8 bases. Unmatched junction bases numbered 9, after V lost 2 bases and J lost 2 bases. This CDR3 region has 17 residues. Germline lookup yields CDR1 SEHNR and CDR2 FQNEAQ (reference sequence). The DNA for the CDR3 is TGTGCCAGCAGCTTATATTCGAGGCGGGAGGCCACAGATACGCAGTATTTT. Protein: CASSLYSRREATDTQYF.

V gene TRBV7-3 combines with J gene TRBJ2-1; 7 nucleotides match TRBD2. The CDR3 contains 13 residues. J lost 8 bases, V lost 4 bases, and 5 bases had no gene match. Germline values: CDR1 SGHTA, CDR2 FQGTGA. Here the CDR3 DNA reads TGTGCCAGCAGCTCGAGGACTAGTGATGAGCAGTTCTTC. It is translated as CASSSRTSDEQFF.

The genes are TRBV28 and TRBJ2-5; TRBD2 matches 12 bases. Per germline, CDR1 MDHEN and CDR2 SYDVKM. The CDR3 runs 17 residues. The trim removed 3 bases at V and 4 bases at J, leaving 9 bases unmatched. CDR3 sequence reads: CASSFRTSGVRRETQYF. DNA for the CDR3: TGTGCCAGCAGTTTTCGGACTAGCGGGGTGAGGAGAGAGACCCAGTACTTC.